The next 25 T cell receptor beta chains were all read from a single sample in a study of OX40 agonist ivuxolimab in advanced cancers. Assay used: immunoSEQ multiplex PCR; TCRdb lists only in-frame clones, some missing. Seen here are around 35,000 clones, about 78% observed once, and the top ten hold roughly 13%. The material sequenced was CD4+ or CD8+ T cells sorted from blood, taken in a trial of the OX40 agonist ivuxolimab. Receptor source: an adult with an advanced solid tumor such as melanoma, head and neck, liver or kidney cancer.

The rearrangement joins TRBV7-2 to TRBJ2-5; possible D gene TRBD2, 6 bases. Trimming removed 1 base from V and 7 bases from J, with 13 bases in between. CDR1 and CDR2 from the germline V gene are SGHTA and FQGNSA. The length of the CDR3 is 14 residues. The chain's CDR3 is CASSLEGVGGTQYF. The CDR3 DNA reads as TGTGCCAGCAGCTTAGAGGGAGTGGGAGGGACCCAGTACTTC.

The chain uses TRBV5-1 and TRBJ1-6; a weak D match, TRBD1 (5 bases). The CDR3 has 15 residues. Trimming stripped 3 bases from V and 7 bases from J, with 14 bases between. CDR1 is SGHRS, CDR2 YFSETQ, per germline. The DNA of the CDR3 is TGCGCCAGCAGCTCCGGGACGGTATTGAATTCACCCCTCCACTTT. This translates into CASSSGTVLNSPLHF.

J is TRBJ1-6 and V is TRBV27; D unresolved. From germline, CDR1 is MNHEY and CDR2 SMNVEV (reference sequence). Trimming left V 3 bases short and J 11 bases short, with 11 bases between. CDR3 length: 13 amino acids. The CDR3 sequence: CASSLTNRTPLHF. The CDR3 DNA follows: TGTGCCAGCAGTTTGACAAATCGGACACCCCTCCACTTT.

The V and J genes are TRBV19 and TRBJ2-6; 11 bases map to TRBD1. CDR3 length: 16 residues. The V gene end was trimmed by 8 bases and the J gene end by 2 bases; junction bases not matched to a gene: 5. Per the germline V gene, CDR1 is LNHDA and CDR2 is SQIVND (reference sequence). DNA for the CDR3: TGTGCCAGTTCCGGACAGGGGGCGCCTGGGGCCAACGTCCTGACTTTC. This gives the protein CASSGQGAPGANVLTF. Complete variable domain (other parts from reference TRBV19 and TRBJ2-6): DGGITQSPKYLFRKEGQNVTLSCEQNLNHDAMYWYRQDPGQGLRLIYYSQIVNDFQKGDIAEGYSVSREKKESFPLTVTSAQKNPTAFYLCASSGQGAPGANVLTFGAGSRLTVL.

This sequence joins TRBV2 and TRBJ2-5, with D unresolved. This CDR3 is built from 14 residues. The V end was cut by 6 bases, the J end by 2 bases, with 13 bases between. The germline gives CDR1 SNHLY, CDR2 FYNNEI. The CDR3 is CASREHSEQETQYF. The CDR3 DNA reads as TGTGCCAGCAGGGAGCACAGCGAACAAGAGACCCAGTACTTC.

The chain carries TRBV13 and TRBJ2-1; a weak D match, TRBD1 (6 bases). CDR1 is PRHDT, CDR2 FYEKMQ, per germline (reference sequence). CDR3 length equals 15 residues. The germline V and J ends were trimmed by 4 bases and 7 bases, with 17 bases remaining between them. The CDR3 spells CASSSWGLAGNEQFF. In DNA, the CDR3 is TGTGCCAGCAGCTCCTGGGGGCTAGCAGGTAATGAGCAGTTCTTC.

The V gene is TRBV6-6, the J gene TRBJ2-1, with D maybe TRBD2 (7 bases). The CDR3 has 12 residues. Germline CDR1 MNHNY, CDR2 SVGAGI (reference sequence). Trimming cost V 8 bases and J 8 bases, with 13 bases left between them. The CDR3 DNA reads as TGTGCCAGCGGGGGGGGCTCTGATGAGCAGTTCTTC. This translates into CASGGGSDEQFF.

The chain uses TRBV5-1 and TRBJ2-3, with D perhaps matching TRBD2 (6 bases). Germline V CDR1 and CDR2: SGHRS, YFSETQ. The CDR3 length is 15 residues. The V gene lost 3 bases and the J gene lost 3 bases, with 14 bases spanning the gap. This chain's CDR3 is CASSWGELGTDTQYF. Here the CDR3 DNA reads TGCGCCAGCAGCTGGGGGGAACTAGGAACAGATACGCAGTATTTT.

The DNA of the CDR3 is TGTGCCAGCAGTTTCCCAGGGAGGGGGAGGGGCACTGAAGCTTTCTTT. Protein sequence: CASSFPGRGRGTEAFF. The genes are TRBV28 and TRBJ1-1; D is perhaps TRBD1 (6 bases). The CDR3 extends over 16 amino acids. V was clipped by 3 bases and J by 4 bases, with 18 bases between them. CDR1 and CDR2 from the germline V gene are MDHEN and SYDVKM.

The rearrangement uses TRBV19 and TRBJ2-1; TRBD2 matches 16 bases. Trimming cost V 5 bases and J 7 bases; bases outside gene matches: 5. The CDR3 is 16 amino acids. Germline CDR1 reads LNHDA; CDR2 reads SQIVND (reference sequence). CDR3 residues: CASSGTSGRATNEQFF. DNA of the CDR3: TGTGCCAGTAGTGGGACTAGCGGGAGGGCCACGAATGAGCAGTTCTTC.

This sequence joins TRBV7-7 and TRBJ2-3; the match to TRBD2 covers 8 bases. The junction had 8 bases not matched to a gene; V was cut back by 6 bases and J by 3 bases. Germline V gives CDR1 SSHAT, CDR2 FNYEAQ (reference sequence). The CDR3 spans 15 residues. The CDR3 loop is CASSPTGLGTDTQYF. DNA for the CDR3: TGTGCCAGCAGTCCTACGGGACTAGGGACAGATACGCAGTATTTT.

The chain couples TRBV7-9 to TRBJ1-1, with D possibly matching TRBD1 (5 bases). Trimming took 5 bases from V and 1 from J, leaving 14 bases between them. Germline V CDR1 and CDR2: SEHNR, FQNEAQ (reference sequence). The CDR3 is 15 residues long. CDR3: CASSPVGQRNTEAFF. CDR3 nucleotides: TGTGCCAGCAGCCCTGTGGGGCAGAGGAACACTGAAGCTTTCTTT.

In DNA form, the CDR3 reads TGCGCCAGCAGTGGAGATGGGGAGGACTACGAGCAGTACTTC. It is translated as CASSGDGEDYEQYF. The J gene is TRBJ2-7, the V gene TRBV10-2, with a tentative D call TRBD2 (6 bases). V was shortened by 4 bases and J by 3 bases, with 13 bases between the two germline ends. The CDR3 runs to 14 residues. Per the germline V gene, CDR1 is WSHSY and CDR2 is SAAADI.

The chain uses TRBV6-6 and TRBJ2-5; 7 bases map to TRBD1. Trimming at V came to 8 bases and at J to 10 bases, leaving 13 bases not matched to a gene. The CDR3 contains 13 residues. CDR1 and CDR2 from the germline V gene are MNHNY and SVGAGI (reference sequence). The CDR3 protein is CASVRDSEEVQYF. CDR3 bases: TGTGCCAGCGTTAGGGACAGTGAGGAGGTCCAGTACTTC.

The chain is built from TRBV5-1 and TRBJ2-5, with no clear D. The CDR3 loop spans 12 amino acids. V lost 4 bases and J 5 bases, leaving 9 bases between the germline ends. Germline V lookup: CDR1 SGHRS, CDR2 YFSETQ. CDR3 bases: TGCGCCAGCAGCGGTGACTTCGAGACCCAGTACTTC. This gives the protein CASSGDFETQYF.

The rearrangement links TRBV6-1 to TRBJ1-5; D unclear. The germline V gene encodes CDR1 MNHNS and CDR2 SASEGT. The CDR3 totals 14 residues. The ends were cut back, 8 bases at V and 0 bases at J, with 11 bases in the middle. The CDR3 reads CASRPGTSNQPQHF. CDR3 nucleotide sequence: TGTGCCAGCCGTCCCGGAACTAGCAATCAGCCCCAGCATTTT.

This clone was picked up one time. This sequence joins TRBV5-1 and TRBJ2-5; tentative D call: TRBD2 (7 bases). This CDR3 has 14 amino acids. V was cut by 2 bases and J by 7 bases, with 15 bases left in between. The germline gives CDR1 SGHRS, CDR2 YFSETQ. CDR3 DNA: TGCGCCAGCAGCTTCCAGGGAGGGGGGGTGACCCAGTACTTC. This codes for CASSFQGGGVTQYF.

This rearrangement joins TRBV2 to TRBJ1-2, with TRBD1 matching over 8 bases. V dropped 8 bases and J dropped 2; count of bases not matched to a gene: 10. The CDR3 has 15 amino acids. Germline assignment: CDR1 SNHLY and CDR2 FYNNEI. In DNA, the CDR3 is TGTGCCAGCGTAGCAGGGACAGGAGTCAACTATGGCTACACCTTC. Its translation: CASVAGTGVNYGYTF. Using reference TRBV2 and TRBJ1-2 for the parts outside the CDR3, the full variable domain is EPEVTQTPSHQVTQMGQEVILRCVPISNHLYFYWYRQILGQKVEFLVSFYNNEISEKSEIFDDQFSVERPDGSNFTLKIRSTKLEDSAMYFCASVAGTGVNYGYTFGSGTRLTVV.

CDR3 amino acids: CASSVRGQSTGELFF. The CDR3 DNA follows: TGTGCCAGCAGCGTTAGGGGGCAGAGCACCGGGGAGCTGTTTTTT. The chain is built from TRBV2 and TRBJ2-2; 7 positions agree with TRBD1. The CDR3 has 15 amino acids. The V gene's germline CDR1 is SNHLY and CDR2 FYNNEI. Trimming at V came to 6 bases and at J to 4 bases, leaving 8 bases not matched to a gene.

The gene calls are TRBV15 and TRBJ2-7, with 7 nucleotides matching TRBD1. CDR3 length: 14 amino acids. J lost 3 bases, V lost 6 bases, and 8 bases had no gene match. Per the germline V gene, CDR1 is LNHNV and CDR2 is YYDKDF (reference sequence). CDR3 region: CATRGGQLDYEQYF. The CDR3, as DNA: TGTGCCACCAGAGGGGGACAGCTCGACTACGAGCAGTACTTC.

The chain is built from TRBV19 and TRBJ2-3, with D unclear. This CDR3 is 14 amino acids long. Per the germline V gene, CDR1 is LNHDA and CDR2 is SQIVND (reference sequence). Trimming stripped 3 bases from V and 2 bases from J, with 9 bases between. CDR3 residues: CASSMVRITDTQYF. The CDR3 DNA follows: TGTGCCAGTAGTATGGTACGAATCACAGATACGCAGTATTTT.

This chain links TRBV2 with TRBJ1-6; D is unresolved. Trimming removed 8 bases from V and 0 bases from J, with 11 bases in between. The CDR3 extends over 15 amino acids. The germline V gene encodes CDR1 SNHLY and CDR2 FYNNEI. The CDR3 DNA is TGTGCCAGCCGGGGTGAGAGCTCCTATAATTCACCCCTCCACTTT. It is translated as CASRGESSYNSPLHF.

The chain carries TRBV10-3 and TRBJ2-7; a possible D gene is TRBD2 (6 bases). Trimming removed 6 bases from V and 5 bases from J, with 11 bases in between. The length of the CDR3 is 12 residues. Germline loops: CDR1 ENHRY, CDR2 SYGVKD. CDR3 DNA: TGTGCCATCAGCTCCGGCGGGGACGAGCAGTACTTC. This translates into CAISSGGDEQYF.

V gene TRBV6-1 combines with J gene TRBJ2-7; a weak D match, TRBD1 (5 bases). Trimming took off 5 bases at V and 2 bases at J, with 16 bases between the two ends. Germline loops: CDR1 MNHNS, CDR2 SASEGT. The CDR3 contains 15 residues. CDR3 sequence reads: CASSPLGHTTYEQYF. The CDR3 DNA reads TGTGCCAGCAGTCCATTGGGGCATACAACCTACGAGCAGTACTTC.

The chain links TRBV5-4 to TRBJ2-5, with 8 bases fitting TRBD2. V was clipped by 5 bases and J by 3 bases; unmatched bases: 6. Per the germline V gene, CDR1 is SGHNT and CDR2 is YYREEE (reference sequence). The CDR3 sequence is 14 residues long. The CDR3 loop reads CASRDGGVEETQYF. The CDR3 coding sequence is TGTGCCAGCAGGGACGGGGGGGTGGAAGAGACCCAGTACTTC.